The present TCR beta chain was sequenced within a study of T cells in Graves' hyperthyroidism and ophthalmopathy. There are many counts of this clonotype. The ends were cut back, 1 base at V and 1 base at J, with 12 bases in the middle. CDR1 and CDR2 (germline): KGHDR, SFDVKD. The CDR3 is 16 residues long. Using RNA transcripts as the source, TCR beta CDR3 regions were amplified. Researchers ran a first-round RT-PCR on the TCR CDR3 using the HTBI primer set. TCRdb called the multiplex PCR reads again in MiXCR, with one record for every CDR3 protein. The sample records around 300,000 distinct CDR3 sequences, 13% being singletons.

Sequenced input: blood. The sequence was collected from a woman in her thirties with Graves' hyperthyroidism that later progressed to Graves' ophthalmopathy. The gene calls are TRBV24-1 and TRBJ2-5; D not certain. In DNA, the CDR3 is TGTGCCACCAGTGATTTCGCCCGGACCTCCCAAGAGACCCAGTACTTC. This codes for CATSDFARTSQETQYF.